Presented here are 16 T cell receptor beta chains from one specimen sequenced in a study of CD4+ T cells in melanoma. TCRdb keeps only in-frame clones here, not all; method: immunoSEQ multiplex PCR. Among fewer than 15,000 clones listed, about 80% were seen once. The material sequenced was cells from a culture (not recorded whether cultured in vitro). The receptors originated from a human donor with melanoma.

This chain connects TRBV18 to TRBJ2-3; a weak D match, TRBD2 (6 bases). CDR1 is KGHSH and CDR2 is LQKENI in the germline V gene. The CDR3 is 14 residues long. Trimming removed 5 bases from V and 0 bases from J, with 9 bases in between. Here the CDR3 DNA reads TGTGCCAGCTCATCGGGACTGAGCACAGATACGCAGTATTTT. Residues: CASSSGLSTDTQYF.

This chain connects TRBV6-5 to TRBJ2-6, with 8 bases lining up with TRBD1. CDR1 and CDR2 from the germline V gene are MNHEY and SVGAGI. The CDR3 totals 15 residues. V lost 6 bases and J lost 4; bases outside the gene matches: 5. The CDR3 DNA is TGTGCCAGCAGGGCAGGGGGCTCAGGGGCCAACGTCCTGACTTTC. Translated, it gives CASRAGGSGANVLTF.

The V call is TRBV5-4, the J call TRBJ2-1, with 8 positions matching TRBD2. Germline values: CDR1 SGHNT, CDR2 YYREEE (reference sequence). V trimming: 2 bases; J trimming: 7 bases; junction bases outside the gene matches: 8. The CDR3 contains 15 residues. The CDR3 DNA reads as TGTGCCAGCAGCTTCTCCAGCGGGGGCCCTAATGAGCAGTTCTTC. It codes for CASSFSSGGPNEQFF.

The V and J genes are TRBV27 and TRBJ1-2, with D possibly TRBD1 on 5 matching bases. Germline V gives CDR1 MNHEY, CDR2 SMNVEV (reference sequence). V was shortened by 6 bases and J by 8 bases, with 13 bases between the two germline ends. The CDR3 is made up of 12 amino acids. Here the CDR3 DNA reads TGTGCCAGCAGAGAACCGGGACGAGGCTACACCTTC. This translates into CASREPGRGYTF.

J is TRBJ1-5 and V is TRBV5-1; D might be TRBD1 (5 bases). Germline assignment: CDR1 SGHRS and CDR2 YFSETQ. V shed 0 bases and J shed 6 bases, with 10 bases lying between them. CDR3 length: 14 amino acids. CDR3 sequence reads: CASSLDGGGQPQHF. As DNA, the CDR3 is TGCGCCAGCAGCTTGGATGGGGGGGGTCAGCCCCAGCATTTT.

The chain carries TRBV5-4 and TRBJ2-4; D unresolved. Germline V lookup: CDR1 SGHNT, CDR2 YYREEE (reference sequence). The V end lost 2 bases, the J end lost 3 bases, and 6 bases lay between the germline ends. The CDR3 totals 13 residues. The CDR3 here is CASSLYGKNIQYF. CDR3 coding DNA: TGTGCCAGCAGCTTATACGGCAAAAACATTCAGTACTTC.

The CDR3 protein is CASSQEGGRNYGYTF. CDR3 DNA sequence: TGTGCCAGCAGCCAAGAGGGGGGGCGCAACTATGGCTACACCTTC. This rearrangement joins TRBV4-2 to TRBJ1-2; D possibly corresponds to TRBD1 (6 bases). The germline V gene has CDR1 LGHNA and CDR2 YNFKEQ. The V end was cut by 0 bases, the J end by 2 bases, with 10 bases between. The CDR3 covers 15 residues.

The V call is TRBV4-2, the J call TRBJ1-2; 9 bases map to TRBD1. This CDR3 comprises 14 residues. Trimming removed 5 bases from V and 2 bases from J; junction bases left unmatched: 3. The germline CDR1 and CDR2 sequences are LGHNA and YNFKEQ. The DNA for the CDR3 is TGTGCCAGCAGCAGAGACAGGGGGAACTATGGCTACACCTTC. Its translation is CASSRDRGNYGYTF.

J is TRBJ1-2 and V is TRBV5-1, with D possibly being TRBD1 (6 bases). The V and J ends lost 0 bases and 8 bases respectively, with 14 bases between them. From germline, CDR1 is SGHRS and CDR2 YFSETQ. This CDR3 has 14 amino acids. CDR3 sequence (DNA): TGCGCCAGCAGCTTGGATGGGACAAAAGGAGGCTACACCTTC. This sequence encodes CASSLDGTKGGYTF. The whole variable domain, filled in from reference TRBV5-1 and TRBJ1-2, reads KAGVTQTPRYLIKTRGQQVTLSCSPISGHRSVSWYQQTPGQGLQFLFEYFSETQRNKGNFPGRFSGRQFSNSRSEMNVSTLELGDSALYLCASSLDGTKGGYTFGSGTRLTVV.

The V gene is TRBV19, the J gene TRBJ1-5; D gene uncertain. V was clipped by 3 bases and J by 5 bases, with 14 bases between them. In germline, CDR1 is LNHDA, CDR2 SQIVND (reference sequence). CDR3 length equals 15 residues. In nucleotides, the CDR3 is TGTGCCAGTAGTATCACCACACCGGCGTATCAGCCCCAGCATTTT. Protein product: CASSITTPAYQPQHF.

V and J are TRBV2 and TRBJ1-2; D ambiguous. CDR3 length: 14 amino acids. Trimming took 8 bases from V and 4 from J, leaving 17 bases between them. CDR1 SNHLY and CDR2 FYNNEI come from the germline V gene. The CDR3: CASQINQRTYGYTF. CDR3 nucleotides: TGTGCCAGCCAAATAAATCAGAGAACCTATGGCTACACCTTC.

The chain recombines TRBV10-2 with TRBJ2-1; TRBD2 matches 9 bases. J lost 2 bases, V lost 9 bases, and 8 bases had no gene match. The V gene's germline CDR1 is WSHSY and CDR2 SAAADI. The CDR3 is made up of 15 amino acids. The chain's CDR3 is CASKGAGGTYNEQFF. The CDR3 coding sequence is TGCGCCAGTAAAGGTGCGGGGGGGACCTACAATGAGCAGTTCTTC.

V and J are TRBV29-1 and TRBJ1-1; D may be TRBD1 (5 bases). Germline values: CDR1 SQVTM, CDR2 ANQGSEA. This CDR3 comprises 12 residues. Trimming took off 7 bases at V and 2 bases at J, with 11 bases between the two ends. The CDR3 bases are TGCAGCGGCACAGGAGACAACACTGAAGCTTTCTTT. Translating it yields CSGTGDNTEAFF.

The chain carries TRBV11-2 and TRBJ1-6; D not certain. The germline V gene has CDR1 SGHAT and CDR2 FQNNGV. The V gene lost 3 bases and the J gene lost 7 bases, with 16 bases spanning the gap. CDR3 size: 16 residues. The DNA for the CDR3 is TGTGCCAGCAGCTTCTTCCTCCAATCGGGGAATTCACCCCTCCACTTT. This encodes CASSFFLQSGNSPLHF.

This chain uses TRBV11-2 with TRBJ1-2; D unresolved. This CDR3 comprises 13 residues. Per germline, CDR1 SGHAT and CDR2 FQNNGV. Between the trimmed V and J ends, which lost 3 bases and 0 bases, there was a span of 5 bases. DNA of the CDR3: TGTGCCAGCAGCTTTTTGGCTAACTATGGCTACACCTTC. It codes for CASSFLANYGYTF.

CDR3 coding DNA: TGTGCCAGCAGCTTAGTTCTGGGTAAGGGGGTATCGAACACTGAAGCTTTCTTT. Protein: CASSLVLGKGVSNTEAFF. The genes are TRBV11-2 and TRBJ1-1, with a possible D match to TRBD1 (6 bases). CDR1 is SGHAT and CDR2 is FQNNGV in the germline V gene. CDR3 size: 18 residues. V was shortened by 1 base and J by 1 base, with 19 bases between the two germline ends.